Listed below are T cell receptor beta chains from one sample, sequenced in a study of T cell changes during pregnancy in multiple sclerosis. The protocol was immunoSEQ multiplex PCR, while the TCRdb copy is restricted to in-frame clones and leaves out a portion. The sample shows over 90,000 clones, about 90% of them seen only once. The material was peripheral blood, obtained after pregnancy. These receptors were collected from a female donor with multiple sclerosis, enrolled in a pregnancy study. Both conserved end residues are part of each CDR3. The order of the fields is V gene, clone size, D gene, J gene, CDR3 protein, CDR3 DNA. A D gene is named only where the DNA matches it firmly. Some rows mark clone size as missing; the rest say once, few, many or name a class of expanded clone.

v_call: TRBV6-1; clone_size: -; d_call: -; j_call: TRBJ2-5; cdr3_aa: CASSEAPAPSRETQYF; cdr3_nt: TGTGCCAGCAGTGAAGCCCCAGCGCCCTCGAGGGAGACCCAGTACTTC
v_call: TRBV9; clone_size: -; d_call: -; j_call: TRBJ2-5; cdr3_aa: CASSQPTGIADQETQYF; cdr3_nt: TGTGCCAGCAGCCAGCCTACCGGGATAGCGGACCAAGAGACCCAGTACTTC
v_call: TRBV5-4; clone_size: -; d_call: TRBD1; j_call: TRBJ1-5; cdr3_aa: CASSPGTESNQPQHF; cdr3_nt: TGTGCCAGCAGCCCCGGGACAGAAAGCAATCAGCCCCAGCATTTT
v_call: TRBV29-1; clone_size: -; d_call: -; j_call: TRBJ2-6; cdr3_aa: CSAYDSFGANVLTF; cdr3_nt: TGCAGCGCTTACGACAGCTTCGGGGCCAACGTCCTGACTTTC
v_call: TRBV11-3; clone_size: -; d_call: -; j_call: TRBJ2-2; cdr3_aa: CASSLESVQGNTGELFF; cdr3_nt: TGTGCCAGCAGCTTAGAAAGCGTACAGGGAAACACCGGGGAGCTGTTTTTT
v_call: TRBV6-1; clone_size: -; d_call: TRBD2; j_call: TRBJ2-5; cdr3_aa: CASRDGTSGVGTQYF; cdr3_nt: TGTGCCAGCAGGGACGGGACTAGCGGGGTCGGGACCCAGTACTTC
v_call: TRBV6-1; clone_size: -; d_call: TRBD1; j_call: TRBJ2-2; cdr3_aa: CASRLDRVAGELFF; cdr3_nt: TGTGCCAGCAGATTGGACAGGGTGGCCGGGGAGCTGTTTTTT
v_call: TRBV6-5; clone_size: -; d_call: TRBD1; j_call: TRBJ1-1; cdr3_aa: CASSYSAGGGTEAFF; cdr3_nt: TGTGCCAGCAGTTACTCGGCAGGGGGCGGAACTGAAGCTTTCTTT
v_call: TRBV6-6; clone_size: -; d_call: TRBD1; j_call: TRBJ2-3; cdr3_aa: CASSRQGLRGTDTQYF; cdr3_nt: TGTGCCAGCAGTAGACAGGGGCTAAGGGGCACAGATACGCAGTATTTT
v_call: TRBV18; clone_size: -; d_call: TRBD1; j_call: TRBJ1-5; cdr3_aa: CASSPPGQGNQPQHF; cdr3_nt: TGTGCCAGCTCACCTCCAGGACAGGGAAATCAGCCCCAGCATTTT
v_call: TRBV6-1; clone_size: -; d_call: TRBD1; j_call: TRBJ1-2; cdr3_aa: CASSGRQGLRGYTF; cdr3_nt: TGTGCCAGCAGTGGCCGACAGGGTTTACGCGGCTACACCTTC
v_call: TRBV5-1; clone_size: -; d_call: TRBD2; j_call: TRBJ2-1; cdr3_aa: CASSSRMFSGRPVNEQFF; cdr3_nt: TGCGCCAGCAGCTCCCGGATGTTTAGCGGGAGACCCGTCAATGAGCAGTTCTTC
v_call: TRBV19; clone_size: -; d_call: -; j_call: TRBJ1-5; cdr3_aa: CASSAGGSNQPQHF; cdr3_nt: TGTGCCAGTAGCGCCGGCGGTAGCAATCAGCCCCAGCATTTT
v_call: TRBV4-3; clone_size: -; d_call: -; j_call: TRBJ2-7; cdr3_aa: CASSLTVSYEQYF; cdr3_nt: TGCGCCAGCAGCCTAACAGTATCCTACGAGCAGTACTTC
v_call: TRBV6-5; clone_size: -; d_call: -; j_call: TRBJ1-1; cdr3_aa: CASGLPTEAFF; cdr3_nt: TGTGCCAGCGGGCTCCCCACTGAAGCTTTCTTT
v_call: TRBV29-1; clone_size: -; d_call: TRBD2; j_call: TRBJ2-3; cdr3_aa: CSVEGTSGTNTDTQYF; cdr3_nt: TGCAGCGTTGAGGGGACTAGCGGAACTAACACAGATACGCAGTATTTT
v_call: TRBV5-6; clone_size: once; d_call: -; j_call: TRBJ1-3; cdr3_aa: CASSLGTGVSGNTIYF; cdr3_nt: TGTGCCAGCAGCTTGGGCACGGGAGTCTCTGGAAACACCATATATTTT
v_call: TRBV6-5; clone_size: -; d_call: -; j_call: TRBJ1-1; cdr3_aa: CASSQAGPNTEAFF; cdr3_nt: TGTGCCAGCAGTCAGGCGGGACCGAACACTGAAGCTTTCTTT
v_call: TRBV19; clone_size: -; d_call: -; j_call: TRBJ1-4; cdr3_aa: CASTSSGGRVLHEKLFF; cdr3_nt: TGTGCCAGTACCTCCTCCGGGGGGCGCGTACTCCATGAAAAACTGTTTTTT
v_call: TRBV5-1; clone_size: -; d_call: TRBD1; j_call: TRBJ1-2; cdr3_aa: CASSLEGHRGGNYGYTF; cdr3_nt: TGCGCCAGCAGCTTGGAGGGGCACAGGGGCGGAAACTATGGCTACACCTTC
v_call: TRBV5-4; clone_size: -; d_call: -; j_call: TRBJ2-7; cdr3_aa: CASSPRLFWEQYF; cdr3_nt: TGTGCCAGCAGCCCCAGACTCTTCTGGGAGCAGTACTTC
v_call: TRBV7-9; clone_size: -; d_call: TRBD2; j_call: TRBJ2-5; cdr3_aa: CASAGLASGQETQYF; cdr3_nt: TGTGCCAGCGCAGGTCTGGCTAGCGGGCAAGAGACCCAGTACTTC
v_call: TRBV7-9; clone_size: few; d_call: -; j_call: TRBJ1-5; cdr3_aa: CASSLDRGRSNQPQHF; cdr3_nt: TGTGCCAGCAGCTTAGATAGGGGCCGTAGCAATCAGCCCCAGCATTTT
v_call: TRBV7-9; clone_size: -; d_call: -; j_call: TRBJ2-7; cdr3_aa: CASSLGWGRVGEQYF; cdr3_nt: TGTGCCAGCAGCCTCGGTTGGGGCAGGGTGGGAGAGCAGTACTTC
v_call: TRBV4-2; clone_size: -; d_call: -; j_call: TRBJ1-3; cdr3_aa: CASSPREAFSGNTIYF; cdr3_nt: TGTGCCAGCAGCCCACGAGAGGCGTTCTCTGGAAACACCATATATTTT
v_call: TRBV27; clone_size: -; d_call: TRBD1; j_call: TRBJ1-1; cdr3_aa: CASSPRAGGAPRMNTEAFF; cdr3_nt: TGTGCCAGCAGTCCGAGAGCAGGGGGCGCTCCGCGTATGAACACTGAAGCTTTCTTT
v_call: TRBV7-8; clone_size: -; d_call: TRBD2; j_call: TRBJ2-1; cdr3_aa: CASSLLAGADEQFF; cdr3_nt: TGTGCCAGCAGCTTACTAGCGGGAGCGGATGAGCAGTTCTTC
v_call: TRBV27; clone_size: -; d_call: TRBD1; j_call: TRBJ2-5; cdr3_aa: CASSPWDRIQETQYF; cdr3_nt: TGTGCCAGCAGTCCGTGGGACAGAATCCAAGAGACCCAGTACTTC
v_call: TRBV4-3; clone_size: -; d_call: TRBD1; j_call: TRBJ1-2; cdr3_aa: CASSQDLGDRDYGYTF; cdr3_nt: TGCGCCAGCAGCCAAGATCTTGGGGACAGGGACTATGGCTACACCTTC
v_call: TRBV27; clone_size: -; d_call: -; j_call: TRBJ2-1; cdr3_aa: CASSLRGPQFDNEQFF; cdr3_nt: TGTGCCAGCAGTTTAAGGGGCCCGCAGTTCGACAATGAGCAGTTCTTC
v_call: TRBV19; clone_size: -; d_call: TRBD1; j_call: TRBJ2-7; cdr3_aa: CASSSGWGQFIYEQYF; cdr3_nt: TGTGCCAGTAGTTCAGGGTGGGGACAGTTTATCTACGAGCAGTACTTC
v_call: TRBV15; clone_size: -; d_call: -; j_call: TRBJ1-1; cdr3_aa: CATSRDMAREEAFF; cdr3_nt: TGTGCCACCAGCAGAGATATGGCCCGGGAGGAGGCTTTCTTT
v_call: TRBV5-1; clone_size: once; d_call: TRBD1; j_call: TRBJ2-7; cdr3_aa: CASSLGTGNVAYEQYF; cdr3_nt: TGCGCCAGCAGCTTAGGGACAGGGAATGTCGCCTACGAGCAGTACTTC
v_call: TRBV19; clone_size: -; d_call: -; j_call: TRBJ2-7; cdr3_aa: CASSTLRGPWEQYF; cdr3_nt: TGTGCCAGTAGTACCCTCAGGGGTCCATGGGAGCAGTACTTC
v_call: TRBV19; clone_size: -; d_call: TRBD1; j_call: TRBJ1-1; cdr3_aa: CASRDRTDTEAFF; cdr3_nt: TGTGCCAGTAGGGACAGGACGGACACTGAAGCTTTCTTT
v_call: TRBV18; clone_size: -; d_call: TRBD2; j_call: TRBJ2-1; cdr3_aa: CASSPPTRLAGGPDEQFF; cdr3_nt: TGTGCCAGCTCACCACCCACACGACTAGCGGGAGGGCCCGATGAGCAGTTCTTC
v_call: TRBV7-9; clone_size: -; d_call: -; j_call: TRBJ2-7; cdr3_aa: CASSLDFWATTYEQYF; cdr3_nt: TGTGCCAGCAGCTTAGATTTCTGGGCCACCACCTACGAGCAGTACTTC
v_call: TRBV19; clone_size: once; d_call: -; j_call: TRBJ1-4; cdr3_aa: CASSRLNEKLFF; cdr3_nt: TGTGCCAGTAGCCGTCTAAATGAAAAACTGTTTTTT
v_call: TRBV18; clone_size: -; d_call: -; j_call: TRBJ2-5; cdr3_aa: CASSPRQLLQETQYF; cdr3_nt: TGTGCCAGCTCACCTCGACAGCTACTCCAAGAGACCCAGTACTTC
v_call: TRBV5-1; clone_size: -; d_call: TRBD2; j_call: TRBJ2-7; cdr3_aa: CASNRGAAGAYEQYF; cdr3_nt: TGCGCCAGCAATCGTGGGGCGGCGGGGGCCTACGAGCAGTACTTC
v_call: TRBV5-4; clone_size: -; d_call: TRBD1; j_call: TRBJ1-2; cdr3_aa: CASSRGQGATNYGYTF; cdr3_nt: TGTGCCAGCAGCCGGGGACAGGGGGCTACAAACTATGGCTACACCTTC
v_call: TRBV27; clone_size: -; d_call: TRBD2; j_call: TRBJ2-7; cdr3_aa: CASSLSVSSGRYGQYF; cdr3_nt: TGTGCCAGCAGTTTATCGGTATCTAGCGGACGCTACGGGCAGTACTTC
v_call: TRBV9; clone_size: -; d_call: TRBD2; j_call: TRBJ2-5; cdr3_aa: CASSVGVAGTGETQYF; cdr3_nt: TGTGCCAGCAGCGTAGGTGTAGCGGGGACGGGGGAGACCCAGTACTTC
v_call: TRBV2; clone_size: -; d_call: -; j_call: TRBJ1-1; cdr3_aa: CASSEIPRTEAFF; cdr3_nt: TGTGCCAGCAGTGAAATCCCGAGGACTGAAGCTTTCTTT
v_call: TRBV19; clone_size: -; d_call: TRBD1; j_call: TRBJ2-3; cdr3_aa: CASRARDRESDTQYF; cdr3_nt: TGTGCCAGTAGGGCTCGGGACAGGGAGTCAGATACGCAGTATTTT
v_call: TRBV29-1; clone_size: -; d_call: TRBD2; j_call: TRBJ2-7; cdr3_aa: CSVAPRPSGSYEQYF; cdr3_nt: TGCAGCGTAGCGCCCCGGCCTAGCGGGAGCTACGAGCAGTACTTC
v_call: TRBV7-3; clone_size: -; d_call: -; j_call: TRBJ1-5; cdr3_aa: CASSFTVNQPQHF; cdr3_nt: TGTGCCAGCAGCTTCACTGTAAATCAGCCCCAGCATTTT
v_call: TRBV6-5; clone_size: few; d_call: -; j_call: TRBJ2-7; cdr3_aa: CASSYSRDITYEQYF; cdr3_nt: TGTGCCAGCAGTTACTCCCGGGACATAACCTACGAGCAGTACTTC